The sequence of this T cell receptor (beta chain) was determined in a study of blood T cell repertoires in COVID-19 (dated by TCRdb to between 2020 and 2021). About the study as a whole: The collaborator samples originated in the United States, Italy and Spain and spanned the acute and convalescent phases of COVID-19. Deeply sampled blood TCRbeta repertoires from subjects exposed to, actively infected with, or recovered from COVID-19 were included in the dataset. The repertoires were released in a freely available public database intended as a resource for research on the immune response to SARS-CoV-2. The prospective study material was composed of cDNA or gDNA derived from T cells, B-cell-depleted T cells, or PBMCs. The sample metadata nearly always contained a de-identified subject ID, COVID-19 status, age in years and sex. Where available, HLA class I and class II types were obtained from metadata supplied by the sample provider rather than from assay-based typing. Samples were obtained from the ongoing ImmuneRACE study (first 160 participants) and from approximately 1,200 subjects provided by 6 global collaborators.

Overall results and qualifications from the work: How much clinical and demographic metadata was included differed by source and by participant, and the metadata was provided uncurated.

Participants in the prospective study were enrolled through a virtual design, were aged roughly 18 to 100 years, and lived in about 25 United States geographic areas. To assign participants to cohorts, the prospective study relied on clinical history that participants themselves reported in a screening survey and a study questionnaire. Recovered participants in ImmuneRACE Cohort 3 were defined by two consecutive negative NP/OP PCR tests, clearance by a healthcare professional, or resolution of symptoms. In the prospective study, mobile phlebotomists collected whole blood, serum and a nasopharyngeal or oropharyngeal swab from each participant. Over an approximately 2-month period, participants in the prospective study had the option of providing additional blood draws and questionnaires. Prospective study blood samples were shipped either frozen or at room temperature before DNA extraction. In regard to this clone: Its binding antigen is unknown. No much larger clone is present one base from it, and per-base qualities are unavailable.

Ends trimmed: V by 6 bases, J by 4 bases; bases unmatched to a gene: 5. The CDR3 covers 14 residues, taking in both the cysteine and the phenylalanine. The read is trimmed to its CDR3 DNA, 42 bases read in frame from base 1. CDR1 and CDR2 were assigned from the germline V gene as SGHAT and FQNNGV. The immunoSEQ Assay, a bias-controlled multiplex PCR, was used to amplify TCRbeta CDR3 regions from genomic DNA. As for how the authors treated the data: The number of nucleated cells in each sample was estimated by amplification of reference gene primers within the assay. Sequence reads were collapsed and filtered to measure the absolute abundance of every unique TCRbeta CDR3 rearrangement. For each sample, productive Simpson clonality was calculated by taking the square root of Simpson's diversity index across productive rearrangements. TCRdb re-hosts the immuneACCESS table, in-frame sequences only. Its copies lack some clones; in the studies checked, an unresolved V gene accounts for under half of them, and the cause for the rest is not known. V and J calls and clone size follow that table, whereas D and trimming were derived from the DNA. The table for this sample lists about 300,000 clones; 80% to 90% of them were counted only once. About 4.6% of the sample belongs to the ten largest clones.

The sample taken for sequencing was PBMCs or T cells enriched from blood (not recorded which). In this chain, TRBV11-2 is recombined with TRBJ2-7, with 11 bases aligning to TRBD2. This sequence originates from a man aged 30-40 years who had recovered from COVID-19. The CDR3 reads CASRSLAGVYEQYF. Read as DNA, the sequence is TGTGCCAGCAGATCACTAGCGGGAGTGTACGAGCAGTACTTC.